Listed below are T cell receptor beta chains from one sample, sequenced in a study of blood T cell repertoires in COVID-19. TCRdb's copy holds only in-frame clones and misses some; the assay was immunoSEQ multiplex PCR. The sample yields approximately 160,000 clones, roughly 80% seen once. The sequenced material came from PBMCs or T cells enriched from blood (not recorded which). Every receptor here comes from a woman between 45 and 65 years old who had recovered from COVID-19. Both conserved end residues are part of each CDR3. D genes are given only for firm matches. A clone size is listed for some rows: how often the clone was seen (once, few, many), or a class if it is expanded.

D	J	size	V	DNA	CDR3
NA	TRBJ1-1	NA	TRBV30	TGTGCCTGGACTGAGGGCTCTCACCAAGCTGAAGCTTTCTTT	CAWTEGSHQAEAFF
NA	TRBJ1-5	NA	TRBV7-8	TGTGCCAGCAGCTTAAGACTTGGCAATCAGCCCCAGCATTTT	CASSLRLGNQPQHF
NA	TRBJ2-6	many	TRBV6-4	TGTGCCAGCAGTGACGTCGACAGCTCTGGGGCCAACGTCCTGACTTTC	CASSDVDSSGANVLTF
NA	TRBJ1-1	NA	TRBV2	TGTGTCGGGTGGATGCGAAACACTGAAGCTTTCTTT	CVGWMRNTEAFF
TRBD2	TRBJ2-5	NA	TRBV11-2	TGTGCCAGCAGCCCCACCAGGCTAGCGGGGCAAGAGACCCAGTACTTC	CASSPTRLAGQETQYF
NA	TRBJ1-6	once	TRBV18	TGTGCCAGCTCGCGGGGTGGGGGGAACAATTCACCCCTCCACTTT	CASSRGGGNNSPLHF
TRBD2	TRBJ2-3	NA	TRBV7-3	TGTGCCAGCAGCTTGAGACTAGCCTCTCCGCCAGATACGCAGTATTTT	CASSLRLASPPDTQYF
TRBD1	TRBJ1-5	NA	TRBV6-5	TGTGCCAGCAGGCCCACAGGGGGATGGCAGCCCCAGCATTTT	CASRPTGGWQPQHF
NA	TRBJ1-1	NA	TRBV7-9	TGTGCCAGCAGCTTACAGGGCGAAGCTTTCTTT	CASSLQGEAFF
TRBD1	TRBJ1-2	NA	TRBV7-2	TGTGCCAGCAGCTCGCTAAGGGAGACAGGGACCGGCTACACCTTC	CASSSLRETGTGYTF
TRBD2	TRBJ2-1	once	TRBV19	TGTGCCAGTAGTATAGTCACTAGCGGGGAGAGAAATGAGCAGTTCTTC	CASSIVTSGERNEQFF
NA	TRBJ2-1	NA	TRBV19	TGTGCCAGTAGTATAGATGGGGGGAAATTAATGGACAATGAGCAGTTCTTC	CASSIDGGKLMDNEQFF
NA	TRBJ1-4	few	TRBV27	TGTGCCAGCTGTATCGTCCCAATCGCCGGTGAAAAACTGTTTTTT	CASCIVPIAGEKLFF
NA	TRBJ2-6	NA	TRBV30	TGTGCCTGGAGCCTATCTGCTGGGGCCAACGTCCTGACTTTC	CAWSLSAGANVLTF
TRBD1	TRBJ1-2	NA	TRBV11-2	TGTGCCAGCAGCCAGGAGACAGGGGGCTATGGCTACACCTTC	CASSQETGGYGYTF
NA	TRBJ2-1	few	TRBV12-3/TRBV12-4	TGTGCCAGCAGCCTCGGACAGACACCTGAGCAGTTCTTC	CASSLGQTPEQFF
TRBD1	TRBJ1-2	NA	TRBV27	TGTGCCAGCAGTTTCCGGACAGGGGACTATGGCTACACCTTC	CASSFRTGDYGYTF
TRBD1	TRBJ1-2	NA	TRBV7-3	TGTGCCAGCACCCGGCCTGAGGGGGCATCGGGCTACACCTTC	CASTRPEGASGYTF
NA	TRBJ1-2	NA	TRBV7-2	TGTGCCAGCAGCGCGGGACTACGTGAAGGCTACACCTTC	CASSAGLREGYTF
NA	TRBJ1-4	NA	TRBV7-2	TGTGCCAGCAGCTTAGGGTCTAGGGGAAGTAATGAAAAACTGTTTTTT	CASSLGSRGSNEKLFF
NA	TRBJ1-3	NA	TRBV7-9	TGTGCCAGCAGCTTACGGGGCTCTGGAAACACCATATATTTT	CASSLRGSGNTIYF
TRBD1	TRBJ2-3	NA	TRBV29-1	TGCAGCAACACAGGGGGCTCTAGCACAGATACGCAGTATTTT	CSNTGGSSTDTQYF
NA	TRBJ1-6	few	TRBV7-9	TGTGCCACCCAACAGGACGGGAATTCACCCCTCCACTTT	CATQQDGNSPLHF
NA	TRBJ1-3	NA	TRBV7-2	TGTGCCACCCGTGCGGGACGCTCTGGAAACACCATATATTTT	CATRAGRSGNTIYF
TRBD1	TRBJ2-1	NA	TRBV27	TGTGCCAGCAGCCTGACAGGGGGCAATGAGCAGTTCTTC	CASSLTGGNEQFF
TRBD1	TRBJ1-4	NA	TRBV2	TGTGCCAGCAGGACAGGGGGCGGAGATGAAAAACTGTTTTTT	CASRTGGGDEKLFF
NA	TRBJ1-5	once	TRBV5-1	TGCGCCAGCAGCTTGGATCCAGGGTACAGCAATCAGCCCCAGCATTTT	CASSLDPGYSNQPQHF
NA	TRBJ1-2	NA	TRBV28	TGTGCCAGCAGAAAACAGGCCGCCGCGGGCTACACCTTC	CASRKQAAAGYTF
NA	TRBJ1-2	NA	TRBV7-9	TGTGCCAGCAGCTTAAGCGGGGGGCATCATGGCTACACCTTC	CASSLSGGHHGYTF
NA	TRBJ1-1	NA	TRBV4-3	TGCGCCAGCAGCCAAGGGGAGGGTCTCGTTGAAGCTTTCTTT	CASSQGEGLVEAFF
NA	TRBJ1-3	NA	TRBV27	TGTGCCAGCACCCCTAAACAGGGCTCTGGAAACACCATATATTTT	CASTPKQGSGNTIYF
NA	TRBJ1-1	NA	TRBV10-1	TGCGCCAGCAGCTTCTACGGAGGGACTGAAGCTTTCTTT	CASSFYGGTEAFF
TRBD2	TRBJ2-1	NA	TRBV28	TGTGCCAGCAGTCCCTCCGGGACTAGCGGGGGGCACTACAATGAGCAGTTCTTC	CASSPSGTSGGHYNEQFF
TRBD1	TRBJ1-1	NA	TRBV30	TGTGCCTGGACCCAGACAGGGCGCGCTTTCTTT	CAWTQTGRAFF
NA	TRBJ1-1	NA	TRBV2	TGTGCCAGCAGTGAATGGACAGTTGAAGCTTTCTTT	CASSEWTVEAFF
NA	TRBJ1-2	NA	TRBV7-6	TGTGCCAGCAGCTCGCAACCAGGGTGGGGCTACACCTTC	CASSSQPGWGYTF
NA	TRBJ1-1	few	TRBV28	TGTGCCAGCAGTTTACGGACTAGGAGTGTAGCTTTCTTT	CASSLRTRSVAFF
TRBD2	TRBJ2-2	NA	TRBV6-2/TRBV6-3	TGTGCCAGCAGTTACGGACTAGCGGGAGGGCAAAACACCGGGGAGCTGTTTTTT	CASSYGLAGGQNTGELFF
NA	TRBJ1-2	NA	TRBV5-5	TGTGCCAGCAGCTTAAAACAGGGCTCTAACTATGGCTACACCTTC	CASSLKQGSNYGYTF
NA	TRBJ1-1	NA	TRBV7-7	TGTGCTAGCAGCCCCAGTGTGAACACTGAAGCTTTCTTT	CASSPSVNTEAFF
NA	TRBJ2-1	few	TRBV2	TGTGCCAGCAGGTACAGCGCGGGGTCCTACAATGAGCAGTTCTTC	CASRYSAGSYNEQFF
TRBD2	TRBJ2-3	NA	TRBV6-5	TGTGCCAGCAGCTTAGCGGGAGGGGGAGATACGCAGTATTTT	CASSLAGGGDTQYF
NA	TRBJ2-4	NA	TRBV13	TGTGCCAGCAGCTTATCGGTCCTTGGTGATAACATTCAGTACTTC	CASSLSVLGDNIQYF
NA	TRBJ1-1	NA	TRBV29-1	TGCAGCGGAGGAGGCACTGAAGCTTTCTTT	CSGGGTEAFF
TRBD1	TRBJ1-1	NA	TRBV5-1	TGCGCCAGCAGCCCTCAGGGGGCCGGGAACACTGAAGCTTTCTTT	CASSPQGAGNTEAFF
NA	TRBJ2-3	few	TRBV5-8	TGTGCCAGCAGCTTTGGCGGGATCACAGATACGCAGTATTTT	CASSFGGITDTQYF
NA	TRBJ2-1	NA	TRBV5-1	TGCGCCAGCAGCTTGGAACCCCCCCTGCGGAATGAGCAGTTCTTC	CASSLEPPLRNEQFF
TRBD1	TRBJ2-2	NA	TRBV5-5	TGTGCCAGCAAACCCCTCACAGGGGACACCGGGGAGCTGTTTTTT	CASKPLTGDTGELFF
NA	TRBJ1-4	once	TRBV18	TGTGCCAGCTCACCAGGTGAGGCAGGGACTCCTGACTACCTGTTTTTT	CASSPGEAGTPDYLFF
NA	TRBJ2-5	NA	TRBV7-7	TGTGCTAGCAGCCGCGGGGGCCCCGAGGAGACCCAGTACTTC	CASSRGGPEETQYF
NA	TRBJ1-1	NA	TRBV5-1	TGCGCCAGCAGGGTGGGGGCCACTGAAGCTTTCTTT	CASRVGATEAFF
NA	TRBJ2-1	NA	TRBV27	TGTGCCAGCAGTTTACAAGCGGGCCCCTACAATGAGCAGTTCTTC	CASSLQAGPYNEQFF